Listed below are T cell receptor beta chains from one sample, sequenced in a study of control samples from healthy donors and cancer patients. Generated by immunoSEQ multiplex PCR, the TCRdb table keeps only in-frame clones and is missing some. The repertoire holds around 97,000 clones, around 89% seen once, with 15% to 20% in the top ten. The source material was PBMCs. These receptors originate from a man aged 55 to 70 with lung cancer. CDR3s include the opening cysteine and the closing phenylalanine or tryptophan. A D gene is named only where the DNA matches it firmly. Clone size is shown for a subset of rows, as once, few, many or a class of expanded clone.

J,size,V,D,DNA,CDR3
TRBJ2-2,.,TRBV5-1,TRBD2,TGCGCCAGCAGCTTGGAAAGTCCTAGCGGGGGGTACACCGGGGAGCTGTTTTTT,CASSLESPSGGYTGELFF
TRBJ1-6,.,TRBV18,TRBD1,TGTGCCAGCTCACCCGGGACAGGGCCTAATTCACCCCTCCACTTT,CASSPGTGPNSPLHF
TRBJ1-6,.,TRBV7-6,.,TGTGCCAGCAGCTTAGCGAGTGGAGTTGTTAATTCACCCCTCCACTTT,CASSLASGVVNSPLHF
TRBJ1-1,.,TRBV14,.,TGTGCCAGCAGCCAAGAGGGCAGACGAAGGTCACCGAACACTGAAGCTTTCTTT,CASSQEGRRRSPNTEAFF
TRBJ1-5,few,TRBV5-1,.,TGCGCCAGCAGCTTACGACCGAATCAGCCCCAGCATTTT,CASSLRPNQPQHF
TRBJ2-5,.,TRBV5-6,TRBD1,TGTGCCAGCAGCGATCTCCCGGGACAGGGGAAAGAGACCCAGTACTTC,CASSDLPGQGKETQYF
TRBJ2-2,.,TRBV24-1,.,TGTGCCACCAGTGATCCCGGACCGACTACGAACACCGGGGAGCTGTTTTTT,CATSDPGPTTNTGELFF
TRBJ2-2,.,TRBV5-1,TRBD1,TGCGCCAGCAGCTTAACAGGGGGAACCGGGGAGCTGTTTTTT,CASSLTGGTGELFF
TRBJ2-1,.,TRBV7-2,.,TGTGCCAGCAGCACGGACAGAGCCTCCTACAATGAGCAGTTCTTC,CASSTDRASYNEQFF
TRBJ2-5,once,TRBV7-3,.,TGTGCCAGCAGCCAAGGGGGGGACAGGCAAGAGACCCAGTACTTC,CASSQGGDRQETQYF
TRBJ1-1,.,TRBV6-5,.,TGTGCCAGCAGTCCCCTGTTTTACACTGAAGCTTTCTTT,CASSPLFYTEAFF
TRBJ2-7,.,TRBV2,.,TGTGCCAGCAGTGAATCGGTCAAGGGCGAGCAGTACTTC,CASSESVKGEQYF
TRBJ1-1,.,TRBV5-1,.,TGCGCCAGCAGCACCTGGGGGGATGGGCTCACTGAAGCTTTCTTT,CASSTWGDGLTEAFF
TRBJ2-2,.,TRBV11-3,TRBD1,TGTGCCAGCAGCTCTCGACAGGGGGGGACCGGGGAGCTGTTTTTT,CASSSRQGGTGELFF
TRBJ2-6,.,TRBV12-3/TRBV12-4,.,TGTGCCAGCAGTTTAACAGGGGCCAACGTCCTGACTTTC,CASSLTGANVLTF
TRBJ1-1,.,TRBV6-5,.,TGTGCCAGCAGGCCCCCAGGGTTGAACACTGAAGCTTTCTTT,CASRPPGLNTEAFF
TRBJ1-2,.,TRBV29-1,.,TGCAGCGCTCGGGGGAGCCAAACTAACTATGGCTACACCTTC,CSARGSQTNYGYTF
TRBJ1-2,once,TRBV5-1,TRBD1,TGCGCCAGCAGCCCCAAAGACAGGGGGACTAACTATGGCTACACCTTC,CASSPKDRGTNYGYTF
TRBJ1-2,once,TRBV18,TRBD1,TGTGCCAGCTCGCCGGGACAGAACTATGGCTACACCTTC,CASSPGQNYGYTF
TRBJ1-5,.,TRBV6-1,.,TGTGCCAGCAGTGAAATAATCGGTGGCAATCAGCCCCAGCATTTT,CASSEIIGGNQPQHF
TRBJ2-1,.,TRBV7-3,.,TGTGCCAGCAGCTCTTCACCGGGACCCCAGATAGAGCAGTTCTTC,CASSSSPGPQIEQFF
TRBJ1-2,once,TRBV24-1,.,TGTGCCACCAGTGATTTTCGCGGGAATGGCTACACCTTC,CATSDFRGNGYTF
TRBJ1-4,.,TRBV30,TRBD1,TGTGCCTGGAGTACACGACAGGGGGTCGGGGAAAAACTGTTTTTT,CAWSTRQGVGEKLFF
TRBJ2-7,.,TRBV30,.,TGTGCCTGGACAAAGGGACTCGGCAGCTCCTACGAGCAGTACTTC,CAWTKGLGSSYEQYF
TRBJ2-1,.,TRBV12-3/TRBV12-4,.,TGTGCCAGCTCCCGTGAATTGGTTGATGAGCAGTTCTTC,CASSRELVDEQFF